Listed here is a single TCR beta chain. The specificity of this receptor is unknown. Within one base of it there is no much larger clone, and no base qualities were kept. The time point label corresponds to: blood sample drawn before combined kidney and bone marrow transplant. Unstimulated Tregs (CD4+CD25+CD127-), CD4+ non-Tregs (CD4+CD25-), CD4 and CD8 cells were FACS-sorted from thawed PBMCs. The patients were a few recipients of combined kidney and bone marrow transplants from the ITN036ST trial, and samples were available only for these trial subjects. Healthy control blood was separated into PBMCs by Ficoll density gradient and cryopreserved, and patient PBMCs were collected both before and after transplant. These data originate in a study of Tregs in tolerant kidney transplant recipients (dated by TCRdb to about 2019). Broadly, across the study: The transplants used related donors with nonmyeloablative bone marrow transplantation, and mixed chimerism in the human trials was transient. The study applied TCRbeta sequencing to find donor-specific regulatory T cells before combined kidney and bone marrow transplantation and then followed those same cells after transplant.

The CDR3 goes from the cysteine to the phenylalanine over 15 residues. The sequence is cut down to CDR3 DNA, 45 bases in frame from base 1. CDR1 and CDR2, looked up from the germline V gene (reference sequence), are LNHDA and SQIVND. V sheds 3 bases and J sheds 4 bases, leaving 13 bases between their ends. For TCRbeta CDR3 sequencing, genomic DNA from the sorted cells was extracted using the QIAGEN DNeasy Blood and Tissue Kit. Through immunoSEQ, high-throughput TCRbeta CDR3 sequencing was done commercially, including PCR amplification with internal controls and bias correction. As for how the authors treated the data: Unique productive TCRbeta sequences were defined by CDR3 nucleotide sequence where primers matched, otherwise by CDR3 amino acid sequence with Vbeta and Jbeta genes. To correct sorting error, sequences shared between sorted populations at a frequency ratio of 2:1 or less were removed; the rest were assigned to the higher population. Sequences were defined as donor-reactive when expanded at least 5-fold in CFSE-low cells versus unstimulated cells and present at a frequency of at least 0.01% in CFSE-low cells. Jensen-Shannon divergence, calculated on the top 100 TCRbeta sequences ranked by frequency, was used to quantify repertoire divergence. For samples with multiple sequencing runs, sorting error was corrected separately for each run before the runs were pooled. What TCRdb holds here is the immuneACCESS table cut down to in-frame rearrangements. Part of the clones is not present; checked against another copy, under half of the missing clones reflect an unresolved V gene, and the others are unexplained. The V and J calls and clone size are taken from that table; D and trimming were inferred from the DNA. The sample table holds approximately 98,000 clones, of which around 90% were seen once. The ten largest clones represent under 0.35% of the sample.

Results the study describes overall, beyond this receptor: Although technical replication error seemed to be minimal, the question of biological reproducibility was not addressed directly. Expanding Tregs with activated donor B cells appeared to identify the most biologically relevant and donor-specific TCRbeta repertoire. For some patients the PCR primers changed over time, which made it impossible to compare the samples from those patients at the nucleotide level. Donor-specific Treg expansion exceeded global Treg expansion in tolerant patients, suggesting antigen-driven rather than nonspecific expansion. Because the study included only a small number of patients, the results must be confirmed in larger populations and under other immunosuppression protocols.

The origin of this receptor is a human donor who received a combined kidney and bone marrow transplant. This specimen was CD4+ T cells from blood, taken before the transplant. This sequence uses TRBV19 and TRBJ1-5, with the D gene uncertain. The CDR3 is CASSIRPGGNQPQHF. The DNA sequence is given as TGTGCCAGTAGTATCCGACCGGGAGGTAATCAGCCCCAGCATTTT.